One sample yielded the 8 T cell receptor beta chains listed below, sequenced in a study of blood T cell repertoires in COVID-19. Measured with immunoSEQ multiplex PCR; TCRdb has only the in-frame clones, and not every one. This sample has 150,000 to 200,000 clones, with about 89% found just once. Sequenced sample: PBMCs or T cells enriched from blood (not recorded which). These receptors all stem from a young woman who had recovered from COVID-19.

This chain uses TRBV6-1 with TRBJ2-7; 7 nucleotides agree with TRBD2. Germline CDR1 and CDR2: MNHNS and SASEGT. The CDR3 sequence is 14 residues long. Trimming took 2 bases from V and 5 from J; bases not matched to a gene: 6. CDR3 region: CASSEREGPHEQYF. As DNA, the CDR3 is TGTGCCAGCAGTGAAAGGGAGGGCCCCCACGAGCAGTACTTC.

The table lists this clone with a count of one. V gene TRBV30 combines with J gene TRBJ2-7; 10 nucleotides agree with TRBD2. Germline trimming cut 2 bases from V and 6 bases from J; bases unmatched to any gene: 13. Germline loops: CDR1 GTSNPN, CDR2 SVGIG (reference sequence). The CDR3 is 16 amino acids. As DNA, the CDR3 is TGTGCCTGGAGTATGCACAGAGCGGGAGGGCCTTCCGAGCAGTACTTC. Its protein is CAWSMHRAGGPSEQYF.

The chain has TRBV7-9 and TRBJ2-1; 8 nucleotides agree with TRBD1. CDR3 size: 16 residues. The germline CDR1 and CDR2 sequences are SEHNR and FQNEAQ (reference sequence). Germline trimming cut 5 bases from V and 6 bases from J; bases unmatched to any gene: 12. The CDR3 sequence is CASSGVSGQEINEQFF. CDR3 sequence (DNA): TGTGCCAGCAGCGGTGTATCGGGACAGGAGATCAATGAGCAGTTCTTC.

Concerning this clone: A much larger clone differs by one base, so this may be a read error. This specimen includes other DNA sequences encoding the same CDR3. J is TRBJ1-5 and V is TRBV2; TRBD1 matches 10 bases. CDR1 is SNHLY, CDR2 FYNNEI, per germline. J was trimmed by 4 bases and V by 3 bases; bases with no gene match: 0. The CDR3 covers 14 residues. The CDR3 loop is CASSEGQGNQPQHF. CDR3 bases: TGTGCCAGCAGTGAGGGACAGGGGAATCAGCCCCAGCATTTT.

The chain employs TRBV19 and TRBJ1-2; 10 nucleotides match TRBD1. Germline loops: CDR1 LNHDA, CDR2 SQIVND (reference sequence). This CDR3 region has 13 residues. Germline trimming cut 8 bases from V and 13 bases from J; bases unmatched to any gene: 13. The CDR3 DNA is TGTGCCAGTGGCTCCGGGACAGGGGCAATCCTCACCTTC. Translation: CASGSGTGAILTF.

This chain uses TRBV4-1 with TRBJ2-5, with 7 bases fitting TRBD1. With 0 bases clipped from V and 5 bases from J, the junction kept 15 bases outside the gene matches. This CDR3 has 18 amino acids. CDR1 is MGHRA, CDR2 YSYEKL, per germline. The CDR3, as DNA: TGCGCCAGCAGCCAAGATATCAACAGGGGTCAACGGCGGGAGACCCAGTACTTC. Residues: CASSQDINRGQRRETQYF.

The chain couples TRBV6-4 to TRBJ2-3; TRBD2 is a possible D gene (6 bases). This CDR3 has 15 residues. Germline CDR1 reads MRHNA; CDR2 reads SNTAGT. Trimming removed 1 base from V and 1 base from J, with 9 bases in between. For the CDR3, the DNA is TGTGCCAGCAGTGACTTCCCTAGCGGCACAGATACGCAGTATTTT. Its protein product is CASSDFPSGTDTQYF.

This clone was seen only a few times. V usage is TRBV2 and J usage is TRBJ2-5; TRBD2 matches at 8 bases. The CDR3 is made up of 14 amino acids. Germline CDR1 and CDR2: SNHLY and FYNNEI. Trimming removed 7 bases from V and 0 bases from J; junction bases left unmatched: 4. CDR3 region: CASTTGGYQETQYF. For the CDR3, the DNA is TGTGCCAGCACCACGGGAGGGTACCAAGAGACCCAGTACTTC. Filled out from reference TRBV2 and TRBJ2-5, the complete variable domain reads EPEVTQTPSHQVTQMGQEVILRCVPISNHLYFYWYRQILGQKVEFLVSFYNNEISEKSEIFDDQFSVERPDGSNFTLKIRSTKLEDSAMYFCASTTGGYQETQYFGPGTRLLVL.